This TCR beta chain originates from a study of blood T cell repertoires in COVID-19. About the study: Samples taken during acute and convalescent COVID-19 were collected in the United States, Italy and Spain. In each case, the material was cDNA or gDNA derived from T cells, B-cell-depleted T cells, or PBMCs.

Trimming cost V 5 bases and J 11 bases; bases outside gene matches: 5. Germline loops: CDR1 SEHNR, CDR2 FQNEAQ (reference sequence). This CDR3 spans 12 amino acids. Original analysis: Amplification from reference gene primers served as the basis for estimated nucleated cell counts. Clones were sequenced by immunoSEQ multiplex PCR, and TCRdb holds only the in-frame ones, with some missing. V and J calls and clone size come straight from that table; D and trimming were deduced from the DNA. The table records almost 300,000 clones, more than 85% of them present only once. Material: peripheral blood. The chain carries TRBV7-9 and TRBJ1-2; TRBD1 matches at 10 bases. The TCR sequence derives from a man in his 70s with acute or convalescent COVID-19. Written as DNA, the CDR3 is TGTGCCAGCAGCCTCGAGGACAGGGGGTACACCTTC. Its translation is CASSLEDRGYTF.